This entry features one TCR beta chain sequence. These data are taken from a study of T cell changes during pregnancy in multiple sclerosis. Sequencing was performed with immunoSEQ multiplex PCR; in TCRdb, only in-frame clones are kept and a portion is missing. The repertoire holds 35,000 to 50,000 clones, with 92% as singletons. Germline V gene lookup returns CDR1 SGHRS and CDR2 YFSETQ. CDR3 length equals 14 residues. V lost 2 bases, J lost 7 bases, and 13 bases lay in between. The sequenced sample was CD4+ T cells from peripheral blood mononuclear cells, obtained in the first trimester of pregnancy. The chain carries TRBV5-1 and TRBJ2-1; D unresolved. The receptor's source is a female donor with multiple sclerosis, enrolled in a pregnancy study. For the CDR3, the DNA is TGCGCCAGCAGCTTTAGTGGCGGTAGTAATGAGCAGTTCTTC. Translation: CASSFSGGSNEQFF.